The rows below give T cell receptor beta chains drawn from one sample of a study of cytomegalovirus exposure and HLA in healthy donors. The data were produced by immunoSEQ multiplex PCR, yet TCRdb's version contains in-frame clones alone and is incomplete. The table lists about 160,000 clones, around 76% of them singletons. Source material: PBMCs. The receptors were sampled from a female donor in good health and CMV-seronegative. Each CDR3 is given with its conserved first and last residue. D genes are given only for firm matches. Size is stated for part of the rows, as once, few or many counts, or as a class when the clone is expanded.

cdr3_aa cdr3_nt v_call d_call j_call clone_size
CASSLTKQGWQETQYF TGTGCCAGCTCACTCACAAAACAGGGTTGGCAAGAGACCCAGTACTTC TRBV18 NA TRBJ2-5 NA
CASSSGSSYEQYF TGCGCCAGCAGCTCAGGATCCTCCTACGAGCAGTACTTC TRBV5-1 NA TRBJ2-7 NA
CASSPTGDNEKLFF TGTGCCAGCAGCCCGACAGGGGATAATGAAAAACTGTTTTTT TRBV7-9 TRBD1 TRBJ1-4 NA
CASSVDRGVNYGYTF TGTGCCAGCAGCGTCGACAGGGGGGTAAACTATGGCTACACCTTC TRBV7-9 TRBD1 TRBJ1-2 NA
CASSPTTYEQYF TGTGCCAGCAGTCCTACTACCTACGAGCAGTACTTC TRBV2 NA TRBJ2-7 NA
CASSYSEMNAEAFF TGTGCCAGCAGTTACTCCGAGATGAACGCTGAAGCTTTCTTT TRBV6-5 NA TRBJ1-1 NA
CASSPLLGEEQFF TGCGCCAGCAGCCCGTTGCTAGGGGAAGAGCAGTTCTTC TRBV5-1 NA TRBJ2-1 NA
CASSLGQYAFF TGTGCCAGCAGTCTGGGACAGTACGCTTTCTTT TRBV2 TRBD1 TRBJ1-1 NA
CASSLLQWTEAFF TGTGCCAGCAGCTTACTTCAGTGGACTGAAGCTTTCTTT TRBV7-2 NA TRBJ1-1 NA
CASSLGAGSSTDTQYF TGTGCCAGCAGTTTAGGAGCGGGGTCTAGCACAGATACGCAGTATTTT TRBV27 TRBD2 TRBJ2-3 NA
CAWTKRDRAASGLYGYTF TGTGCCTGGACTAAACGGGACAGGGCGGCCTCGGGCCTCTATGGCTACACCTTC TRBV30 TRBD1 TRBJ1-2 NA
CSVVTDSYEQYF TGCAGCGTTGTGACAGATTCCTACGAGCAGTACTTC TRBV29-1 NA TRBJ2-7 NA
CVRSKIIRGTGFYGYTF TGTGTCAGAAGCAAAATAATTCGGGGTACAGGGTTCTATGGCTACACCTTC TRBV7-5 NA TRBJ1-2 NA
CASSQVRGLSYNEQFF TGTGCCAGCAGCCAAGTCCGGGGACTCTCCTACAATGAGCAGTTCTTC TRBV4-2 NA TRBJ2-1 few
CASSAAGSQRGTF TGTGCCAGCAGTGCAGCCGGGTCTCAACGGGGCACCTTC TRBV2 NA TRBJ1-2 NA
CAWGWGRVNYGYTF TGTGCCTGGGGGTGGGGCAGGGTGAACTATGGCTACACCTTC TRBV30 NA TRBJ1-2 once
CAISDPTSVETQYF TGTGCCATCAGTGACCCGACTAGCGTAGAGACCCAGTACTTC TRBV10-3 TRBD2 TRBJ2-5 few
CASSPETDFYGYTF TGTGCCAGCAGCCCCGAAACTGACTTCTATGGCTACACCTTC TRBV4-2 NA TRBJ1-2 NA
CASSQEGRANYGYTF TGCGCCAGCAGCCAAGAGGGCAGAGCTAACTATGGCTACACCTTC TRBV4-1 NA TRBJ1-2 NA
CASSASAVAKNIQYF TGTGCCAGCAGCGCCTCAGCGGTAGCCAAAAACATTCAGTACTTC TRBV7-9 NA TRBJ2-4 NA
CASSEFRAGNSYEQYF TGTGCCAGCAGTGAATTTCGCGCAGGGAATTCCTACGAGCAGTACTTC TRBV25-1 NA TRBJ2-7 few
CASRGSTGSDQPQHF TGTGCCAGCAGAGGATCCACAGGGTCGGACCAGCCCCAGCATTTT TRBV27 NA TRBJ1-5 NA
CASSLDSGAGDTQYF TGCGCCAGCAGCTTGGATAGCGGGGCGGGAGATACGCAGTATTTT TRBV5-1 TRBD2 TRBJ2-3 NA
CATGEGRVNTEAFF TGCGCCACAGGGGAGGGACGGGTGAACACTGAAGCTTTCTTT TRBV4-1 NA TRBJ1-1 NA
CAWSEGENQPQHF TGTGCCTGGAGTGAAGGGGAAAATCAGCCCCAGCATTTT TRBV30 NA TRBJ1-5 NA
CASSVWREGPSYNEQFF TGTGCCAGCAGTGTTTGGCGGGAGGGTCCCTCCTACAATGAGCAGTTCTTC TRBV2 TRBD2 TRBJ2-1 NA
CASSYSGGKADTQYF TGTGCCAGCAGTTACAGCGGGGGGAAGGCAGATACGCAGTATTTT TRBV6-5 TRBD2 TRBJ2-3 NA
CASSLRSGLLNTEAFF TGCGCCAGCAGCTTGCGCTCAGGTTTACTGAACACTGAAGCTTTCTTT TRBV5-1 NA TRBJ1-1 NA
CASTRTGVNSPLHF TGTGCCAGCACCCGGACAGGGGTTAATTCACCCCTCCACTTT TRBV2 TRBD1 TRBJ1-6 NA
CASRGREKLFF TGTGCCAGTAGGGGGAGGGAAAAACTGTTTTTT TRBV19 NA TRBJ1-4 NA
CASSLTLGGPHLLYEQYF TGCGCCAGCAGCTTGACTCTCGGGGGTCCTCACCTCCTCTACGAGCAGTACTTC TRBV5-1 NA TRBJ2-7 NA
CSAWTGVHEQYF TGCAGCGCTTGGACAGGGGTCCACGAGCAGTACTTC TRBV29-1 TRBD1 TRBJ2-7 NA
CASSPMAASGSYEQYF TGCGCCAGCAGCCCAATGGCGGCTAGCGGCTCCTACGAGCAGTACTTC TRBV5-1 TRBD2 TRBJ2-7 NA
CASSERGRGTDTQYF TGTGCCAGCTCGGAGCGGGGGCGGGGCACAGATACGCAGTATTTT TRBV7-3 TRBD2 TRBJ2-3 NA
CASSLEIQGRGYTF TGCGCCAGCAGCTTAGAGATACAGGGACGTGGCTACACCTTC TRBV5-1 NA TRBJ1-2 NA
CASRTLHLTRYTF TGTGCCAGCAGAACCCTTCACCTTACACGCTACACCTTC TRBV7-9 NA TRBJ1-2 NA
CASSLGSGANLYNEQFF TGCGCCAGCAGCTTGGGAAGCGGAGCCAACCTGTACAATGAGCAGTTCTTC TRBV5-1 NA TRBJ2-1 NA
CASSNLLGQGRTLMNTEAFF TGTGCCAGCAGCAACTTACTGGGACAGGGTCGGACCTTAATGAACACTGAAGCTTTCTTT TRBV7-3 TRBD1 TRBJ1-1 once
CASSADRAYTEAFF TGTGCCAGCTCAGCGGACAGGGCGTACACTGAAGCTTTCTTT TRBV18 TRBD1 TRBJ1-1 few
CAWDRGGSHSEQFF TGTGCCTGGGATCGGGGAGGGTCCCATAGTGAGCAGTTCTTC TRBV30 TRBD2 TRBJ2-1 NA
CASSFSYAHRGAGETQYF TGTGCCAGCAGCTTTTCATATGCTCACAGGGGAGCTGGAGAGACCCAGTACTTC TRBV7-9 TRBD1 TRBJ2-5 NA
CASSRDTNTGELFF TGTGCCAGCAGCCGCGACACGAACACCGGGGAGCTGTTTTTT TRBV7-2 NA TRBJ2-2 once
CASSLGDRGYGYTF TGTGCCAGCAGCTTGGGAGACAGGGGCTATGGCTACACCTTC TRBV5-4 TRBD1 TRBJ1-2 NA
CASSFGDRDTGELFF TGTGCCAGCAGCTTCGGCGACAGGGATACCGGGGAGCTGTTTTTT TRBV7-9 TRBD1 TRBJ2-2 NA
CAWSDRDSPTLF TGTGCCTGGAGTGACCGGGACAGCCCCACCCTCTTC TRBV30 TRBD1 TRBJ1-2 NA
CASRETSGGADEQFF TGTGCCAGCAGGGAGACTAGCGGGGGGGCCGATGAGCAGTTCTTC TRBV2 TRBD2 TRBJ2-1 NA
CASSQELLRDEQFF TGTGCCAGCAGCCAAGAACTACTCCGGGATGAGCAGTTCTTC TRBV4-2 NA TRBJ2-1 few
CASSPPPVGVEPQHF TGTGCCAGTAGTCCCCCTCCCGTAGGGGTCGAGCCCCAGCATTTT TRBV19 NA TRBJ1-5 once
CASTAGTGGRPLHF TGTGCCTCCACGGCGGGGACAGGGGGTAGGCCCCTCCACTTT TRBV30 TRBD1 TRBJ1-6 NA
CASSAQADYRSGELFF TGTGCCAGCAGCGCCCAGGCGGACTACCGATCCGGGGAGCTGTTTTTT TRBV9 NA TRBJ2-2 NA
CATQGQSNTGELFF TGCGCCACACAGGGGCAGTCGAACACCGGGGAGCTGTTTTTT TRBV5-1 TRBD1 TRBJ2-2 few
CASSIVGTPSLFF TGTGCCAGTAGTATAGTTGGGACACCAAGTCTGTTTTTT TRBV19 NA TRBJ2-2 NA
CAISDLTGSSYEQYF TGTGCCATCAGTGATTTGACGGGGAGCTCCTACGAGCAGTACTTC TRBV10-3 NA TRBJ2-7 NA
CASSLQGSETQYF TGTGCCAGCAGCTTACAGGGATCGGAGACCCAGTACTTC TRBV7-9 NA TRBJ2-5 NA
CSVGDETRRGGNTIYF TGCAGCGTTGGTGACGAAACGCGCCGGGGTGGAAACACCATATATTTT TRBV29-1 NA TRBJ1-3 NA
CASSLSGGPLYYGYTF TGTGCCAGCAGTTTATCAGGAGGCCCCCTATACTATGGCTACACCTTC TRBV27 NA TRBJ1-2 NA
CASREAVGYGNTIYF TGTGCCAGCAGGGAAGCGGTGGGGTACGGAAACACCATATATTTT TRBV11-2 NA TRBJ1-3 NA
CASSFTSPGEQFF TGTGCCAGCAGCTTTACTAGTCCGGGGGAGCAGTTCTTC TRBV7-8 NA TRBJ2-1 NA